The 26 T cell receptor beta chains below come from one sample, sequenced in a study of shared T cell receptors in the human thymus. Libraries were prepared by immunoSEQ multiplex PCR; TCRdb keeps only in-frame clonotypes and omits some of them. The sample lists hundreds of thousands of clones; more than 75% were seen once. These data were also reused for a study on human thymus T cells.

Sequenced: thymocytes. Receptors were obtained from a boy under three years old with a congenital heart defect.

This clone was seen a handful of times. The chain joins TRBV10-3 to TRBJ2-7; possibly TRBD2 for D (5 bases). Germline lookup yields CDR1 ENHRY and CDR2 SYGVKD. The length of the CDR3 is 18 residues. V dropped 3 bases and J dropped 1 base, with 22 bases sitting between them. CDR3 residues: CAISDPGGRRGTSYEQYF. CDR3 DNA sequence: TGTGCCATCAGTGACCCCGGCGGGCGGAGAGGCACGTCCTACGAGCAGTACTTC.

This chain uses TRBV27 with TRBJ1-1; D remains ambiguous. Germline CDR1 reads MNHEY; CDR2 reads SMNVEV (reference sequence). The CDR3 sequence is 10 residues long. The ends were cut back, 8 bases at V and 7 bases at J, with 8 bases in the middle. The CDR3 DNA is TGTGCCAGCGGTTACAGTGAAGCTTTCTTT. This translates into CASGYSEAFF.

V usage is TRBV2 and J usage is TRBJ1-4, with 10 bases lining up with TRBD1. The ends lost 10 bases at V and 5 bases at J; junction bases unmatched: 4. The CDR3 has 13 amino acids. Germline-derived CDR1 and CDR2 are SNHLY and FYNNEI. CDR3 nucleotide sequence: TGTGCCAACAAGGGACAGGGGAATGAAAAACTGTTTTTT. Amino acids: CANKGQGNEKLFF.

The CDR3 sequence is CSVEIGDQYF. The CDR3 DNA reads TGCAGCGTTGAAATCGGGGACCAGTACTTC. This chain links TRBV29-1 with TRBJ2-5, with D possibly being TRBD2 (5 bases). Trimming cost V 2 bases and J 10 bases, with 8 bases left between them. The length of the CDR3 is 10 residues. CDR1 is SQVTM, CDR2 ANQGSEA, per germline.

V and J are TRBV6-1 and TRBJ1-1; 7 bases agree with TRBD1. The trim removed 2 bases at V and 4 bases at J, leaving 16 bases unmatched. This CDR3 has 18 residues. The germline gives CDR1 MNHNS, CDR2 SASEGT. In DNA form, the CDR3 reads TGTGCCAGCAGTGAATTCCCAACAGGGGTGGTTTTAGGCACTGAAGCTTTCTTT. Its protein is CASSEFPTGVVLGTEAFF.

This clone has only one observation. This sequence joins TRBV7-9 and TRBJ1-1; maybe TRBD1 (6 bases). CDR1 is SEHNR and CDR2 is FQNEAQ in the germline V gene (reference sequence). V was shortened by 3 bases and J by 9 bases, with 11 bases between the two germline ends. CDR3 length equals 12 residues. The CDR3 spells CASSFWTEQAFF. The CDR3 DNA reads TGTGCCAGCAGCTTTTGGACAGAACAAGCTTTCTTT.

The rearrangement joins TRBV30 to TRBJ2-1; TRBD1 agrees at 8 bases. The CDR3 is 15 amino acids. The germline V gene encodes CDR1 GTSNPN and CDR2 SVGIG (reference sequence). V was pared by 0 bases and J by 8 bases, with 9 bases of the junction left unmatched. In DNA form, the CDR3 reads TGTGCCTGGAGTGTACGCCAGGGGGCTGATGATGAGCAGTTCTTC. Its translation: CAWSVRQGADDEQFF.

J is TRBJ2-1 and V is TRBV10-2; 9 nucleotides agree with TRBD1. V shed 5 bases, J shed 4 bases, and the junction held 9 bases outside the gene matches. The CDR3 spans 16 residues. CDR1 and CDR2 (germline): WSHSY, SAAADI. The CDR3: CASSNLRDREYNEQFF. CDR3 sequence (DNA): TGCGCCAGCAGTAACCTCCGGGACAGGGAGTACAATGAGCAGTTCTTC.

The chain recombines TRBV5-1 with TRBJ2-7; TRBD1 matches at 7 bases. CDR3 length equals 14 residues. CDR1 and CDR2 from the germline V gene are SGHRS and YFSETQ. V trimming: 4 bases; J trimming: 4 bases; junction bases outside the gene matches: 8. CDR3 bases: TGCGCCAGCAGCGCTCGGACAGGCTTATACGAGCAGTACTTC. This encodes CASSARTGLYEQYF.

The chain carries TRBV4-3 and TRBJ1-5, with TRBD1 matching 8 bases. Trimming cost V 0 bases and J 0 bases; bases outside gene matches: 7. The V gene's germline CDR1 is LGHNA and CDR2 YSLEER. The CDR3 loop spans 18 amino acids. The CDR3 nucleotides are TGCGCCAGCAGCCAAGATCGGGCCAGGGGGCTTAGCAATCAGCCCCAGCATTTT. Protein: CASSQDRARGLSNQPQHF.

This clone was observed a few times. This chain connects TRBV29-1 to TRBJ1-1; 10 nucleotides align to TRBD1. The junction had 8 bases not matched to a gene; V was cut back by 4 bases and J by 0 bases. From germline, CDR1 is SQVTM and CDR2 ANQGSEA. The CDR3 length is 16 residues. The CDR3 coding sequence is TGCAGCGTTGGACAGGGGGCATCCCTTATGAACACTGAAGCTTTCTTT. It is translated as CSVGQGASLMNTEAFF.

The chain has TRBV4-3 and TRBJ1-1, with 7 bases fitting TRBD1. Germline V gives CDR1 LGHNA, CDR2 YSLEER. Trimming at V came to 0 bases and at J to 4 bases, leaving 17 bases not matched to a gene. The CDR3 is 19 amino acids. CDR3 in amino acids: CASSQDRPGGDPPGTEAFF. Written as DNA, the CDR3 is TGCGCCAGCAGCCAAGATCGGCCAGGGGGAGATCCCCCGGGCACTGAAGCTTTCTTT.

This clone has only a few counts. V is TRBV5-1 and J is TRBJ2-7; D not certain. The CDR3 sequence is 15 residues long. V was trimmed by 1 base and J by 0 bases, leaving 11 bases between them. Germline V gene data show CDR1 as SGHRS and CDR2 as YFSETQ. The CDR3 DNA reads TGCGCCAGCAGCTTGTATCTAGATCTCTCCTACGAGCAGTACTTC. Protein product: CASSLYLDLSYEQYF. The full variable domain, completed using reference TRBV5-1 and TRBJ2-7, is KAGVTQTPRYLIKTRGQQVTLSCSPISGHRSVSWYQQTPGQGLQFLFEYFSETQRNKGNFPGRFSGRQFSNSRSEMNVSTLELGDSALYLCASSLYLDLSYEQYFGPGTRLTVT.

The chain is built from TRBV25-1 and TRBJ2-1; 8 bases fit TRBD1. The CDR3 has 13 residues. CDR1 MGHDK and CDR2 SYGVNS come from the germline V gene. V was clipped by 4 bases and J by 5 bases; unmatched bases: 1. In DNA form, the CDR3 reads TGTGCCAGCAGTGGGACAGGGAACAATGAGCAGTTCTTC. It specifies CASSGTGNNEQFF.

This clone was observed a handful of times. This chain's CDR3 is CASTGTQGDQEAFF. For the CDR3, the DNA is TGTGCCAGCACCGGGACACAGGGGGACCAAGAAGCTTTCTTT. The chain combines TRBV6-5 with TRBJ1-1; 8 positions match TRBD1. CDR1 is MNHEY, CDR2 SVGAGI, per germline. The CDR3 is 14 residues long. After removal of 7 bases from V and 8 bases from J, the junction contained 12 bases not matched to a gene.

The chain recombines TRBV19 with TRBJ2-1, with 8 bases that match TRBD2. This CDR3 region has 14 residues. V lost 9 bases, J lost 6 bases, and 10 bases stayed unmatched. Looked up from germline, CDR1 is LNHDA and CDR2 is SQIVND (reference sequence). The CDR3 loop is CASTGLAGTNEQFF. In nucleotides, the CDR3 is TGTGCCAGCACGGGGCTAGCGGGCACCAATGAGCAGTTCTTC.

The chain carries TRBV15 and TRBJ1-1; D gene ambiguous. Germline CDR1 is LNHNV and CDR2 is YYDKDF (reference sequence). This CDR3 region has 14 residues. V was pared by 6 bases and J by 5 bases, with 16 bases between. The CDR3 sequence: CATRAGSWTTEAFF. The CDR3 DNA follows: TGTGCCACCAGGGCGGGATCCTGGACGACTGAAGCTTTCTTT.

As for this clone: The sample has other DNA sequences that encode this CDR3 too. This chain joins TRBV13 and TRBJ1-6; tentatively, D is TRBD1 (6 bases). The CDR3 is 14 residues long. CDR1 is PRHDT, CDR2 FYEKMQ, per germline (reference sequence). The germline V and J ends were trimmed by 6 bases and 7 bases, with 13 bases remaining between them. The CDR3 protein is CASRRDMRNSPLHF. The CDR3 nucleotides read TGTGCCAGCAGACGGGACATGAGGAATTCACCCCTCCACTTT.

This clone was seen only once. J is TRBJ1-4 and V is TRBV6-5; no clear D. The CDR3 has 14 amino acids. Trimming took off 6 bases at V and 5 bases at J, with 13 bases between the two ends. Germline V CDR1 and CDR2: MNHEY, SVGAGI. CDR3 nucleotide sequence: TGTGCCAGCAGGGAGAGGACGGGAAATGAAAAACTGTTTTTT. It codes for CASRERTGNEKLFF.

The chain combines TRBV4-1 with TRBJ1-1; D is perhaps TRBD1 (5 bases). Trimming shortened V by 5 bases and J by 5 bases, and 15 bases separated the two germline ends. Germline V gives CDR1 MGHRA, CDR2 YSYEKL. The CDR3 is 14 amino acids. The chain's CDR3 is CASSKGGEFTEAFF. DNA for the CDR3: TGCGCCAGCAGCAAGGGAGGGGAGTTTACTGAAGCTTTCTTT.

The CDR3 DNA reads as TGTGCCAGCAGGCCGGACAGCTGGAACACCGGGGAGCTGTTTTTT. Amino acids: CASRPDSWNTGELFF. The chain recombines TRBV7-9 with TRBJ2-2; maybe TRBD1 (6 bases). Germline assignment: CDR1 SEHNR and CDR2 FQNEAQ (reference sequence). The CDR3 totals 15 residues. Trimming removed 6 bases at V and 1 base at J, with 12 bases between.

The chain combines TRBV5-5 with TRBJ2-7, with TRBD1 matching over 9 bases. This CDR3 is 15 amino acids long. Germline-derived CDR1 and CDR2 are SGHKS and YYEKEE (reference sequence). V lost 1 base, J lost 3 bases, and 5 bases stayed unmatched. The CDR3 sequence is CASSLSDRGIYEQYF. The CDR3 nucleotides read TGTGCCAGCAGCTTGAGTGACAGGGGGATCTACGAGCAGTACTTC.

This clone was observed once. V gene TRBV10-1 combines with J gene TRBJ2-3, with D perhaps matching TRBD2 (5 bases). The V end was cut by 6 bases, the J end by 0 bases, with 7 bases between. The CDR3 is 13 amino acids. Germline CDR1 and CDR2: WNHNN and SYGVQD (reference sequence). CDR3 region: CASSGGSTDTQYF. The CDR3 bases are TGCGCCAGCAGCGGCGGGAGCACAGATACGCAGTATTTT.

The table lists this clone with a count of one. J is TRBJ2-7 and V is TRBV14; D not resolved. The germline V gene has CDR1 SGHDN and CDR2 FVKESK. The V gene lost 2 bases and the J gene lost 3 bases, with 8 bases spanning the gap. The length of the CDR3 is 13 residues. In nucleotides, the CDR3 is TGTGCCAGCAGCCAATCCCACTACTACGAGCAGTACTTC. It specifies CASSQSHYYEQYF.

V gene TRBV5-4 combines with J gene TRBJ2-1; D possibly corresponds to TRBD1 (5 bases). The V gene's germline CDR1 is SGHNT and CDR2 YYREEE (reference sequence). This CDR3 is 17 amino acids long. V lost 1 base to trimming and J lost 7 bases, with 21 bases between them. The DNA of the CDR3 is TGTGCCAGCAGCTTGAAGTTAGGCTACAGGTCAGTGAATGAGCAGTTCTTC. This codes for CASSLKLGYRSVNEQFF.

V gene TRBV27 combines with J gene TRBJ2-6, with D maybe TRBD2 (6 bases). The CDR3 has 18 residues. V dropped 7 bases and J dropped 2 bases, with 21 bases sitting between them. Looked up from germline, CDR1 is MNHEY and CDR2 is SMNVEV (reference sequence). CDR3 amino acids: CASTTRSEGGAGANVLTF. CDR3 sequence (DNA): TGTGCCAGCACTACCCGTTCGGAGGGCGGGGCTGGGGCCAACGTCCTGACTTTC.